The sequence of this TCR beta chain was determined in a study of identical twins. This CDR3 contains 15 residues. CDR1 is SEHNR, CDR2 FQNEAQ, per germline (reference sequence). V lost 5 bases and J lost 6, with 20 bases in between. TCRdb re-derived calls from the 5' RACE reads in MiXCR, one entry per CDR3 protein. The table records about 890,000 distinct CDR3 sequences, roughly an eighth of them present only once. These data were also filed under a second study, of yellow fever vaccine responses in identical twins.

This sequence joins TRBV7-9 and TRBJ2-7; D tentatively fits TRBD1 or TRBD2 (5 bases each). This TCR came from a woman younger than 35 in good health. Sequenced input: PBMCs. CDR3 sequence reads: CASSPDSGQISEQYF. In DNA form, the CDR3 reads TGTGCCAGCAGCCCCGACAGCGGACAAATCAGCGAGCAGTACTTC.